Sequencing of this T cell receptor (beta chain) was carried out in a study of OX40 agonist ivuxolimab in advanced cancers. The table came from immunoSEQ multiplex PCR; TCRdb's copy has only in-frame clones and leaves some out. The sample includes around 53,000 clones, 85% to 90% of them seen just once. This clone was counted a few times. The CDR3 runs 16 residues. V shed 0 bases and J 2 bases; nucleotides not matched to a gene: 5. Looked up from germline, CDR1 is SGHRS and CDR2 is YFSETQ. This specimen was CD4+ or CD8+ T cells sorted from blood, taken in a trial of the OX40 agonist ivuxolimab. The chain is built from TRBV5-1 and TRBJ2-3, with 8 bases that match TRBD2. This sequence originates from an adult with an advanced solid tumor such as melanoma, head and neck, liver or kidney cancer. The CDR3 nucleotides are TGCGCCAGCAGCTTGGATACTAGCGGCTACACAGATACGCAGTATTTT. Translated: CASSLDTSGYTDTQYF.